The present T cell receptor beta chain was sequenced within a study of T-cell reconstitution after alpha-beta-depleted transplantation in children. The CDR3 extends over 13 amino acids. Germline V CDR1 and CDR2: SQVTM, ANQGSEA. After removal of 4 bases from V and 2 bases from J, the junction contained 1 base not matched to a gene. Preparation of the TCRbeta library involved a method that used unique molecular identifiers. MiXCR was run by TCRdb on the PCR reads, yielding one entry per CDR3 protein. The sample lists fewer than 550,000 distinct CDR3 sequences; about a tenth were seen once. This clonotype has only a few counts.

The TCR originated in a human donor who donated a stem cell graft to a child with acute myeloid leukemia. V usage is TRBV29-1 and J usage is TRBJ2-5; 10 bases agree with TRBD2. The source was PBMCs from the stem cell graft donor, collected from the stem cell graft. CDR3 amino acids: CSVGAGGQETQYF. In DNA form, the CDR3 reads TGCAGCGTTGGAGCGGGGGGGCAAGAGACCCAGTACTTC. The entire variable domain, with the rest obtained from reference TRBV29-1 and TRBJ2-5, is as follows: SAVISQKPSRDICQRGTSLTIQCQVDSQVTMMFWYRQQPGQSLTLIATANQGSEATYESGFVIDKFPISRPNLTFSTLTVSNMSPEDSSIYLCSVGAGGQETQYFGPGTRLLVL.